These 26 T cell receptor beta chains came from one sample sequenced in a study of sequential checkpoint blockade in melanoma. Libraries were prepared by immunoSEQ multiplex PCR; TCRdb keeps only in-frame clonotypes and omits some of them. The sample includes fewer than 35,000 clones, roughly 81% of them seen just once. The treatment: randomized to nivolumab then ipilimumab (arm A) or the reverse (arm B). This sample comprised CD8+ T cells sorted from blood (inferred from file names), obtained from a patient given nivolumab and ipilimumab in sequence. The receptor set was obtained from a human donor with melanoma.

This clone has only one observation. The chain has TRBV28 and TRBJ1-4, with a possible D match to TRBD1 (6 bases). Germline V lookup: CDR1 MDHEN, CDR2 SYDVKM. Trimming shortened V by 6 bases and J by 8 bases, and 13 bases separated the two germline ends. CDR3 length: 13 amino acids. The CDR3 coding sequence is TGTGCCAGCAGCCTACAGGGCTGGGAAAAACTGTTTTTT. It codes for CASSLQGWEKLFF.

This clone was seen a single time. The J gene is TRBJ1-2, the V gene TRBV5-6; the match to TRBD1 covers 8 bases. The CDR3 has 13 residues. The trim removed 4 bases at V and 8 bases at J, leaving 7 bases unmatched. Germline-derived CDR1 and CDR2 are SGHDT and YYEEEE. Here the CDR3 DNA reads TGTGCCAGCAGCATCGGACAGGGCCTGGGCTACACCTTC. Its protein is CASSIGQGLGYTF. Variable domain in full (rest from reference TRBV5-6 and TRBJ1-2): DAGVTQSPTHLIKTRGQQVTLRCSPKSGHDTVSWYQQALGQGPQFIFQYYEEEERQRGNFPDRFSGHQFPNYSSELNVNALLLGDSALYLCASSIGQGLGYTFGSGTRLTVV.

This chain uses TRBV15 with TRBJ2-7, with TRBD2 as a possible D gene (10 bases). The CDR3 is made up of 21 amino acids. Germline values: CDR1 LNHNV, CDR2 YYDKDF (reference sequence). Trimming left V 3 bases short and J 6 bases short, with 36 bases between. The CDR3 loop is CATSRGDWDRVSGRDYSEQYF. The CDR3 coding sequence is TGTGCCACCAGCAGGGGTGATTGGGACAGGGTAAGCGGGAGGGATTACAGCGAGCAGTACTTC.

The rearrangement joins TRBV2 to TRBJ2-3; 7 nucleotides match TRBD1. V shed 2 bases, J shed 2 bases, and the junction held 7 bases outside the gene matches. CDR3 length: 16 residues. Germline CDR1 reads SNHLY; CDR2 reads FYNNEI. CDR3 protein: CASSERDSRVTDTQYF. Here the CDR3 DNA reads TGTGCCAGCAGTGAACGGGACAGTCGGGTCACAGATACGCAGTATTTT.

This clone showed up just a few times. CDR3 sequence: CASRPPGHGTEAFF. The DNA of the CDR3 is TGTGCCAGCAGACCCCCGGGACACGGCACTGAAGCTTTCTTT. This chain links TRBV7-6 with TRBJ1-1; tentatively, D is TRBD1 (6 bases). The CDR3 covers 14 residues. V shed 6 bases and J shed 4 bases, with 15 bases lying between them. CDR1 and CDR2 (germline): SGHVS, FNYEAQ.

V usage is TRBV7-9 and J usage is TRBJ1-2, with D tentatively TRBD1 (5 bases). The CDR3 totals 13 residues. Germline loops: CDR1 SEHNR, CDR2 FQNEAQ (reference sequence). With 0 bases removed from V and 4 bases from J, the gap between germline ends came to 6 bases. CDR3: CASSLADSYGYTF. The CDR3 nucleotides read TGTGCCAGCAGCTTAGCCGACAGCTATGGCTACACCTTC.

J is TRBJ2-5 and V is TRBV27, with D possibly TRBD1 on 5 matching bases. Trimming left V 5 bases short and J 6 bases short, with 10 bases between. Germline V gene lookup returns CDR1 MNHEY and CDR2 SMNVEV (reference sequence). This CDR3 spans 12 amino acids. This chain's CDR3 is CASSPLGQTQYF. CDR3 nucleotide sequence: TGTGCCAGCAGTCCCTTGGGGCAGACCCAGTACTTC.

This chain joins TRBV7-2 and TRBJ2-1, with a weak D call TRBD2 (5 bases). CDR1 and CDR2 (germline): SGHTA, FQGNSA. This CDR3 is 13 amino acids long. The ends were cut back, 5 bases at V and 5 bases at J, with 10 bases in the middle. The CDR3 protein is CASSRGLDNEQFF. CDR3 sequence (DNA): TGTGCCAGCAGCCGAGGACTCGACAATGAGCAGTTCTTC.

J is TRBJ2-1 and V is TRBV30; TRBD2 matches 10 bases. The CDR3 loop spans 16 amino acids. V was pared by 0 bases and J by 0 bases, with 2 bases of the junction left unmatched. The germline CDR1 and CDR2 sequences are GTSNPN and SVGIG (reference sequence). Here the CDR3 DNA reads TGTGCCTGGAGTGTACGACTAGCGGGCTCCTACAATGAGCAGTTCTTC. It specifies CAWSVRLAGSYNEQFF.

V and J are TRBV5-1 and TRBJ2-1, with 7 bases aligning to TRBD1. This CDR3 region has 15 residues. Germline CDR1 and CDR2: SGHRS and YFSETQ. With V trimmed by 2 bases and J by 4 bases, 6 bases remained unmatched. The CDR3 bases are TGCGCCAGCAGCTTCCGGGACAGTGGATACAATGAGCAGTTCTTC. It encodes CASSFRDSGYNEQFF. Full variable domain (missing parts from reference TRBV5-1 and TRBJ2-1): KAGVTQTPRYLIKTRGQQVTLSCSPISGHRSVSWYQQTPGQGLQFLFEYFSETQRNKGNFPGRFSGRQFSNSRSEMNVSTLELGDSALYLCASSFRDSGYNEQFFGPGTRLTVL.

Note on this clone: At one end the junction does not follow the germline gene, possibly because of a read error. The chain employs TRBV7-2 and TRBJ2-7; D is unclear. Germline loops: CDR1 SGHTA, CDR2 FQGNSA. This CDR3 has 15 amino acids. CDR3 residues: CASSQERSWPYEQYF. For the CDR3, the DNA is TGCGCCAGCAGCCAAGAGAGGAGCTGGCCCTACGAGCAGTACTTC.

The rearrangement uses TRBV27 and TRBJ1-6; possibly TRBD1 for D (5 bases). The V gene lost 2 bases and the J gene lost 3 bases, with 11 bases spanning the gap. The CDR3 is made up of 16 amino acids. Germline V gene sequence: CDR1 MNHEY, CDR2 SMNVEV (reference sequence). CDR3 sequence reads: CASSLVGRDYNSPLHF. In DNA, the CDR3 is TGTGCCAGCAGTTTAGTGGGCAGGGACTATAATTCACCCCTCCACTTT.

V usage is TRBV19 and J usage is TRBJ1-1; no firm D call. The CDR3 contains 13 residues. CDR1 and CDR2 from the germline V gene are LNHDA and SQIVND (reference sequence). V was shortened by 8 bases and J by 1 base, with 11 bases between the two germline ends. The CDR3 sequence: CASSSRPNTEAFF. CDR3 DNA sequence: TGTGCCAGTTCCAGCAGGCCGAACACTGAAGCTTTCTTT.

The chain carries TRBV13 and TRBJ1-2, with 10 bases fitting TRBD1. The CDR3 totals 16 residues. Losses at the gene ends were 5 bases for V and 4 bases for J; bases not matched to a gene: 10. Germline V gene data show CDR1 as PRHDT and CDR2 as FYEKMQ (reference sequence). The CDR3 DNA follows: TGTGCCAGCAGCCAAGATCCGGGACAGGGGATCTATGGCTACACCTTC. This sequence encodes CASSQDPGQGIYGYTF. Drawing the rest from reference TRBV13 and TRBJ1-2, the complete variable domain is AAGVIQSPRHLIKEKRETATLKCYPIPRHDTVYWYQQGPGQDPQFLISFYEKMQSDKGSIPDRFSAQQFSDYHSELNMSSLELGDSALYFCASSQDPGQGIYGYTFGSGTRLTVV.

This chain connects TRBV4-3 to TRBJ2-7; 15 nucleotides line up with TRBD2. Per the germline V gene, CDR1 is LGHNA and CDR2 is YSLEER. J gave up 4 bases and V 1 base, and 2 bases lay outside the gene matches. This CDR3 contains 16 residues. The CDR3 reads CASSQGGTSGRYEQYF. CDR3 coding DNA: TGCGCCAGCAGCCAAGGAGGGACTAGCGGGAGGTACGAGCAGTACTTC.

The rearrangement joins TRBV27 to TRBJ2-5, with 8 bases matching TRBD2. V gave up 6 bases and J gave up 7 bases; unmatched junction bases: 7. The length of the CDR3 is 13 residues. In germline, CDR1 is MNHEY, CDR2 SMNVEV (reference sequence). The CDR3 spells CASSPGLVRTQYF. The CDR3 DNA reads as TGTGCCAGCAGCCCGGGACTAGTGAGGACCCAGTACTTC.

J is TRBJ2-7 and V is TRBV27; 8 bases match TRBD1. This CDR3 spans 13 amino acids. Germline V gives CDR1 MNHEY, CDR2 SMNVEV (reference sequence). V was pared by 5 bases and J by 3 bases, with 3 bases of the junction left unmatched. DNA of the CDR3: TGTGCCAGCAGTACTACAGGGGGCTACGAGCAGTACTTC. Encoded protein: CASSTTGGYEQYF.

This clone was observed a few times. The rearrangement joins TRBV28 to TRBJ1-1; TRBD1 aligns across 7 bases. V dropped 5 bases and J dropped 1; count of bases not matched to a gene: 1. Germline values: CDR1 MDHEN, CDR2 SYDVKM. The CDR3 is made up of 13 amino acids. CDR3 sequence reads: CASSGTENTEAFF. DNA for the CDR3: TGTGCCAGCAGTGGGACAGAGAACACTGAAGCTTTCTTT.

This clone was detected only a few times. This chain connects TRBV6-4 to TRBJ2-3; D may be TRBD1 (6 bases). The germline V gene encodes CDR1 MRHNA and CDR2 SNTAGT. The germline V and J ends were trimmed by 0 bases and 1 base, with 8 bases remaining between them. The CDR3 runs 15 residues. The CDR3 sequence: CASSDSKGGTDTQYF. The CDR3 region has the DNA TGTGCCAGCAGTGACTCGAAGGGGGGCACAGATACGCAGTATTTT.

In this sample, this clone turned up a few times. The CDR3: CASSDGGDIQYF. DNA for the CDR3: TGTGCCAGCAGCGACGGGGGGGACATTCAGTACTTC. V is TRBV7-9 and J is TRBJ2-4; 8 bases align to TRBD2. There are 12 residues in the CDR3. Germline CDR1 SEHNR, CDR2 FQNEAQ (reference sequence). Trimming at V came to 5 bases and at J to 8 bases, leaving 2 bases not matched to a gene. Full variable domain (missing parts from reference TRBV7-9 and TRBJ2-4): DTGVSQNPRHKITKRGQNVTFRCDPISEHNRLYWYRQTLGQGPEFLTYFQNEAQLEKSRLLSDRFSAERPKGSFSTLEIQRTEQGDSAMYLCASSDGGDIQYFGAGTRLSVL.

The chain uses TRBV5-4 and TRBJ2-7; a weak D match, TRBD1 (5 bases). Germline-derived CDR1 and CDR2 are SGHNT and YYREEE (reference sequence). Trimming pared 4 bases from V and 3 bases from J, leaving 11 bases between. The CDR3 totals 13 residues. The DNA for the CDR3 is TGTGCCAGCAGCGGGGCCCCTTTCTACGAGCAGTACTTC. Translating it yields CASSGAPFYEQYF. The full variable domain, with the rest looked up from reference TRBV5-4 and TRBJ2-7, is ETGVTQSPTHLIKTRGQQVTLRCSSQSGHNTVSWYQQALGQGPQFIFQYYREEENGRGNFPPRFSGLQFPNYSSELNVNALELDDSALYLCASSGAPFYEQYFGPGTRLTVT.

The chain links TRBV9 to TRBJ2-7, with TRBD1 as a possible D gene (6 bases). Per germline, CDR1 SGDLS and CDR2 YYNGEE. The CDR3 spans 15 residues. The V end was cut by 4 bases, the J end by 0 bases, with 14 bases between. In nucleotides, the CDR3 is TGTGCCAGCAGCAGAAGGACAGAGAGCTCCTACGAGCAGTACTTC. It is translated as CASSRRTESSYEQYF.

The genes are TRBV28 and TRBJ2-7, with 9 positions matching TRBD2. The V and J ends lost 6 bases and 2 bases, in that order; junction bases with no gene match: 8. Germline assignment: CDR1 MDHEN and CDR2 SYDVKM. This CDR3 has 15 amino acids. The CDR3 sequence is CASRGQREVTYEQYF. The CDR3 DNA follows: TGTGCCAGCAGGGGCCAGCGGGAGGTAACCTACGAGCAGTACTTC.

The genes are TRBV28 and TRBJ2-7; 8 bases match TRBD2. In germline, CDR1 is MDHEN, CDR2 SYDVKM. The V segment lost 3 bases and the J segment 2 bases; nucleotides outside the gene matches: 3. The CDR3 consists of 14 residues. CDR3 loop: CASSFDGRAYEQYF. DNA of the CDR3: TGTGCCAGCAGTTTCGACGGGAGGGCCTACGAGCAGTACTTC.

The gene calls are TRBV9 and TRBJ1-5; D is uncertain. CDR1 is SGDLS and CDR2 is YYNGEE in the germline V gene. Trimming pared 1 base from V and 6 bases from J, leaving 8 bases between. This CDR3 comprises 13 residues. CDR3 nucleotides: TGTGCCAGCAGCGTAACAGCGGGTCAGCCCCAGCATTTT. This sequence encodes CASSVTAGQPQHF.

The chain joins TRBV9 to TRBJ2-1; 12 nucleotides match TRBD2. The CDR3 is 15 residues long. Losses at the gene ends were 3 bases for V and 8 bases for J; bases not matched to a gene: 6. CDR1 and CDR2 from the germline V gene are SGDLS and YYNGEE. The CDR3 is CASSGPLAGGHEQFF. In nucleotides, the CDR3 is TGTGCCAGCAGCGGTCCACTAGCGGGGGGACATGAGCAGTTCTTC.